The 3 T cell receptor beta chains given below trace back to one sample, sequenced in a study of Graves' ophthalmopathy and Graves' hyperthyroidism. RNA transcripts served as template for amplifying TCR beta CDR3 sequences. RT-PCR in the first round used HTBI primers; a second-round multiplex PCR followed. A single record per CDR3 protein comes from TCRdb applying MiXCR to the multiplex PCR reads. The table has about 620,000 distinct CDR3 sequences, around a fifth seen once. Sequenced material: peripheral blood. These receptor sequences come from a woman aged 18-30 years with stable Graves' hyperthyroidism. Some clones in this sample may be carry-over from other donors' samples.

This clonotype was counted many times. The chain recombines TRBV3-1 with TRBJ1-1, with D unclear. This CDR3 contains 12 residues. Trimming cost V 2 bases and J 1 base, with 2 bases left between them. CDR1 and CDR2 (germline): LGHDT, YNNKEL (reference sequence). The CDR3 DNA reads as TGTGCCAGCAGCCAATGGAACACTGAAGCTTTCTTT. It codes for CASSQWNTEAFF. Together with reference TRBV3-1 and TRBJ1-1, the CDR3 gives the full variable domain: DTAVSQTPKYLVTQMGNDKSIKCEQNLGHDTMYWYKQDSKKFLKIMFSYNNKELIINETVPNRFSPKSPDKAHLNLHINSLELGDSAVYFCASSQWNTEAFFGQGTRLTVV.

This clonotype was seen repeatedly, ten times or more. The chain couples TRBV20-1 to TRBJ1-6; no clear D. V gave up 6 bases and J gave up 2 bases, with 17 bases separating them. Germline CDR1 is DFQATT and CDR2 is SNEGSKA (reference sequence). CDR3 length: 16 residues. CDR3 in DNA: TGCAGTGCCAGGCCCGGGCTCAGCGCCTATAATTCACCCCTCCACTTT. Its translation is CSARPGLSAYNSPLHF.

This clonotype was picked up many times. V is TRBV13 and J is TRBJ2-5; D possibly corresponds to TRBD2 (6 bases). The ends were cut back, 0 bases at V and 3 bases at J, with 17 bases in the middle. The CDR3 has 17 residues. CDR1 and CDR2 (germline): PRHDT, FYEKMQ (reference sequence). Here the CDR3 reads CASSLGRGAQSKETQYF. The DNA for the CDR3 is TGTGCCAGCAGCTTAGGTCGCGGGGCCCAATCTAAAGAGACCCAGTACTTC.